This T cell receptor (beta chain) appears in the sequencing data of a study of PD-L1 blockade in urothelial cancer. In the study overall: Atezolizumab (1,200 mg intravenously every 3 weeks) began in about 2014 for patients. Overall study findings and caveats: Below-median blood TCR clonality before treatment forecast better survival.

In regard to this clone: Its antigen remains unknown.

The germline CDR1 and CDR2 sequences are LNHDA and SQIVND (reference sequence). This CDR3 comprises 14 residues. With 7 bases clipped from V and 4 bases from J, the junction kept 6 bases outside the gene matches. Produced via immunoSEQ multiplex PCR; TCRdb's table is partial and in-frame only. The profile shows roughly 87,000 clones, roughly 87% of them singletons. V and J are TRBV19 and TRBJ1-1; TRBD1 agrees at 10 bases. This material consisted of PBMCs, taken around atezolizumab (anti-PD-L1) treatment. This sequence was found in a woman between 65 and 79 years old with urothelial cancer. CDR3 in DNA: TGTGCCAGTACCCGGGACAGGGGTCTCACTGAAGCTTTCTTT. This gives the protein CASTRDRGLTEAFF. The variable domain in full, completed from reference TRBV19 and TRBJ1-1, reads DGGITQSPKYLFRKEGQNVTLSCEQNLNHDAMYWYRQDPGQGLRLIYYSQIVNDFQKGDIAEGYSVSREKKESFPLTVTSAQKNPTAFYLCASTRDRGLTEAFFGQGTRLTVV.